The next 29 T cell receptor beta chains were all read from a single sample in a study of blood T cell repertoires in COVID-19. Repertoires were generated with immunoSEQ multiplex PCR, while TCRdb's copy carries only in-frame clones and drops some. Of tens of thousands of clones listed, roughly 86% were seen once; the top ten hold about a sixth. Input material: peripheral blood. These receptors were collected from a man aged 55 to 70 with active or convalescent COVID-19.

DNA for the CDR3: TGTGCCAGCAGCCAACCCGAAGAGGGGGACGAGCAGTACTTC. It translates to CASSQPEEGDEQYF. The rearrangement uses TRBV3-1 (or the pseudogene TRBV3-2) and TRBJ2-7; D is possibly TRBD1 (6 bases). This CDR3 contains 14 residues. Trimming cost V 2 bases and J 5 bases, with 13 bases left between them. CDR1 and CDR2 (germline): LGHDT, YNNKEL (reference sequence).

This chain joins TRBV10-3 and TRBJ1-3, with D possibly matching TRBD1 (5 bases). V dropped 6 bases and J dropped 0 bases, with 9 bases sitting between them. The CDR3 covers 14 residues. Germline V gene sequence: CDR1 ENHRY, CDR2 SYGVKD. The CDR3 coding sequence is TGTGCCATCAGGGACATCAACTCTGGAAACACCATATATTTT. Translated: CAIRDINSGNTIYF.

This chain uses TRBV14 with TRBJ2-1, with 9 bases lining up with TRBD1. With V trimmed by 4 bases and J by 7 bases, 11 bases remained unmatched. Germline V gene sequence: CDR1 SGHDN, CDR2 FVKESK. This CDR3 region has 16 residues. As DNA, the CDR3 is TGTGCCAGCAGCCCCCTACCGGGACAGGGTGATAATGAGCAGTTCTTC. Translating gives CASSPLPGQGDNEQFF. Variable domain in full (rest from reference TRBV14 and TRBJ2-1): EAGVTQFPSHSVIEKGQTVTLRCDPISGHDNLYWYRRVMGKEIKFLLHFVKESKQDESGMPNNRFLAERTGGTYSTLKVQPAELEDSGVYFCASSPLPGQGDNEQFFGPGTRLTVL.

The J gene is TRBJ2-7, the V gene TRBV6-2 or TRBV6-3; TRBD2 matches at 12 bases. V was clipped by 4 bases and J by 2 bases; unmatched bases: 18. The CDR3 extends over 20 amino acids. CDR1 and CDR2 from the germline V gene are MNHEY and SVGEGT. CDR3 region: CASSSLPGLAGPGGPYEQYF. The DNA of the CDR3 is TGTGCCAGCAGTTCTCTTCCCGGACTAGCGGGGCCCGGAGGTCCCTACGAGCAGTACTTC.

V gene TRBV12-3 or TRBV12-4 combines with J gene TRBJ1-2; D unclear. Trimming shortened V by 1 base and J by 12 bases, and 9 bases separated the two germline ends. The CDR3 is 11 amino acids. The CDR3 DNA sequence: TGTGCCAGCAGTTTAGGGAGGCCCAACACCTTC. Translation gives CASSLGRPNTF.

The genes are TRBV6-6 and TRBJ2-2, with 11 bases identical to TRBD1. The CDR3 consists of 16 residues. J gave up 3 bases and V 5 bases, and 5 bases lay outside the gene matches. The germline V gene has CDR1 MNHNY and CDR2 SVGAGI (reference sequence). The CDR3 bases are TGTGCCAGCAGTCGAGGGACAGGGGGGGACACCGGGGAGCTGTTTTTT. Translation gives CASSRGTGGDTGELFF.

This chain connects TRBV28 to TRBJ2-5; D is ambiguous. The CDR3 runs to 14 residues. CDR1 MDHEN and CDR2 SYDVKM come from the germline V gene. V gave up 6 bases and J gave up 0 bases, with 11 bases separating them. The DNA for the CDR3 is TGTGCCAGCAGCCCGACTGGGTACCAAGAGACCCAGTACTTC. Translating it yields CASSPTGYQETQYF.

This clone was observed a few times. The chain is built from TRBV18 and TRBJ1-2; TRBD1 matches 7 bases. Germline loops: CDR1 KGHSH, CDR2 LQKENI. The CDR3 sequence is 13 residues long. The trim removed 3 bases at V and 3 bases at J, leaving 1 base unmatched. The CDR3 spells CASSPGTDYGYTF. The CDR3, as DNA: TGTGCCAGCTCACCTGGGACAGACTATGGCTACACCTTC.

The chain recombines TRBV2 with TRBJ1-1; D not resolved. The CDR3 runs to 14 residues. Germline V gene data show CDR1 as SNHLY and CDR2 as FYNNEI. V dropped 1 base and J dropped 1 base, with 7 bases sitting between them. The CDR3 region has the DNA TGTGCCAGCAGTGAAGTATCAGGGAACACTGAAGCTTTCTTT. Translating it yields CASSEVSGNTEAFF. Supplemented by reference TRBV2 and TRBJ1-1, the full variable domain reads EPEVTQTPSHQVTQMGQEVILRCVPISNHLYFYWYRQILGQKVEFLVSFYNNEISEKSEIFDDQFSVERPDGSNFTLKIRSTKLEDSAMYFCASSEVSGNTEAFFGQGTRLTVV.

Points on this clone: At one boundary the junction diverges from the germline segment, which might be a read error. The chain joins TRBV2 to TRBJ1-6, with D tentatively TRBD1 (6 bases). Germline values: CDR1 SNHLY, CDR2 FYNNEI. The CDR3 length is 16 residues. CDR3 sequence reads: CASSEDRIPQGSPLHF. CDR3 in DNA: TGTGCCAGCAGCGAAGACAGAATTCCTCAGGGGTCACCCCTCCACTTT.

The V gene is TRBV5-8, the J gene TRBJ2-5, with 7 nucleotides matching TRBD2. The germline gives CDR1 SGHTS, CDR2 YDEGEE. This CDR3 is built from 14 residues. J lost 3 bases, V lost 4 bases, and 6 bases had no gene match. The CDR3 region has the DNA TGTGCCAGCAGCCATCAAAGCGGGGAAGAGACCCAGTACTTC. This sequence encodes CASSHQSGEETQYF. The whole variable domain, remainder taken from reference TRBV5-8 and TRBJ2-5, is EAGVTQSPTHLIKTRGQQATLRCSPISGHTSVYWYQQALGLGLQFLLWYDEGEERNRGNFPPRFSGRQFPNYSSELNVNALELEDSALYLCASSHQSGEETQYFGPGTRLLVL.

The chain joins TRBV5-1 to TRBJ2-3; 7 bases align to TRBD1. CDR3 length: 17 amino acids. V lost 4 bases, J lost 1 base, and 12 bases stayed unmatched. Germline-derived CDR1 and CDR2 are SGHRS and YFSETQ. DNA of the CDR3: TGCGCCAGCAGCGTGCGAGTGATAGGGGGCGGCACAGATACGCAGTATTTT. This sequence encodes CASSVRVIGGGTDTQYF.

This chain connects TRBV29-1 to TRBJ1-2; D is ambiguous. The CDR3 is made up of 10 amino acids. The germline V gene has CDR1 SQVTM and CDR2 ANQGSEA. Trimming removed 1 base at V and 8 bases at J, with 5 bases between. Here the CDR3 DNA reads TGCAGCGTTGAAGGGGCCGGCTACACCTTC. This codes for CSVEGAGYTF. The whole variable domain, remainder taken from reference TRBV29-1 and TRBJ1-2, is SAVISQKPSRDICQRGTSLTIQCQVDSQVTMMFWYRQQPGQSLTLIATANQGSEATYESGFVIDKFPISRPNLTFSTLTVSNMSPEDSSIYLCSVEGAGYTFGSGTRLTVV.

The chain joins TRBV5-1 to TRBJ2-3, with 7 nucleotides matching TRBD2. The germline gives CDR1 SGHRS, CDR2 YFSETQ. The CDR3 is made up of 16 amino acids. J was trimmed by 2 bases and V by 1 base; bases with no gene match: 7. CDR3 bases: TGCGCCAGCAGCTTGTTTCTAGCGGAGATCACAGATACGCAGTATTTT. This encodes CASSLFLAEITDTQYF.

The chain links TRBV7-3 to TRBJ2-3, with a weak D call TRBD2 (6 bases). The CDR3 totals 15 residues. Trimming took 2 bases from V and 2 from J, leaving 11 bases between them. Germline assignment: CDR1 SGHTA and CDR2 FQGTGA. In DNA form, the CDR3 reads TGTGCCAGCAGCTTAGGCCCGGGGGTCACAGATACGCAGTATTTT. It is translated as CASSLGPGVTDTQYF. The variable domain in full, completed from reference TRBV7-3 and TRBJ2-3, reads GAGVSQTPSNKVTEKGKYVELRCDPISGHTALYWYRQSLGQGPEFLIYFQGTGAADDSGLPNDRFFAVRPEGSVSTLKIQRTERGDSAVYLCASSLGPGVTDTQYFGPGTRLTVL.

The rearrangement uses TRBV3-1 (or the pseudogene TRBV3-2) and TRBJ1-3, with a tentative D call TRBD1 (5 bases). Germline values: CDR1 LGHDT, CDR2 YNNKEL (reference sequence). V shed 7 bases and J shed 0 bases, with 16 bases lying between them. The CDR3 is 16 residues long. Here the CDR3 DNA reads TGTGCCAGCACCCGGGACTCTCCGTACTCTGGAAACACCATATATTTT. As protein: CASTRDSPYSGNTIYF.

A few counts support this clone. The chain combines TRBV18 with TRBJ1-5, with D possibly being TRBD1 (6 bases). V gave up 2 bases and J gave up 6 bases, with 17 bases separating them. This CDR3 is 16 amino acids long. Germline CDR1 is KGHSH and CDR2 is LQKENI. The CDR3 nucleotides read TGTGCCAGCTCACCAGGATTAGACAGGTCTAGTCAGCCCCAGCATTTT. Protein product: CASSPGLDRSSQPQHF.

This chain joins TRBV24-1 and TRBJ2-2; 7 bases line up with TRBD2. J gave up 4 bases and V 7 bases, and 14 bases lay outside the gene matches. Germline V gives CDR1 KGHDR, CDR2 SFDVKD. The CDR3 is 17 amino acids. CDR3 DNA: TGTGCCACCAGGATGGACGGGGGGTCCGTCGGCACCGGGGAGCTGTTTTTT. It encodes CATRMDGGSVGTGELFF.

The rearrangement joins TRBV18 to TRBJ2-3; D unclear. The CDR3 contains 13 residues. The ends were cut back, 7 bases at V and 7 bases at J, with 15 bases in the middle. Germline V lookup: CDR1 KGHSH, CDR2 LQKENI. CDR3 residues: CASFQTPGNTQYF. The DNA for the CDR3 is TGTGCCAGCTTCCAAACCCCGGGTAATACGCAGTATTTT.

This chain uses TRBV5-1 with TRBJ2-5; 11 bases are a match to TRBD2. V dropped 2 bases and J dropped 2; count of bases not matched to a gene: 11. The germline V gene encodes CDR1 SGHRS and CDR2 YFSETQ. The CDR3 contains 18 residues. CDR3 bases: TGCGCCAGCAGCTTTACCCGCGGGACTAGCGGAATTCAAGAGACCCAGTACTTC. This codes for CASSFTRGTSGIQETQYF.

This chain joins TRBV5-5 and TRBJ1-1; D gene unclear. Germline V gene data show CDR1 as SGHKS and CDR2 as YYEKEE (reference sequence). This CDR3 has 15 amino acids. V was cut by 3 bases and J by 3 bases, with 15 bases left in between. The CDR3 is CASSWSGEGYTEAFF. CDR3 coding DNA: TGTGCCAGCAGCTGGTCCGGCGAGGGTTACACTGAAGCTTTCTTT.

V and J are TRBV5-6 and TRBJ2-3, with TRBD1 as a possible D gene (6 bases). Germline values: CDR1 SGHDT, CDR2 YYEEEE. Trimming left V 1 base short and J 2 bases short, with 14 bases between. This CDR3 has 16 amino acids. The CDR3 protein is CASSLWLGTLTDTQYF. CDR3 nucleotide sequence: TGTGCCAGCAGCTTGTGGCTAGGGACACTCACAGATACGCAGTATTTT.

This chain joins TRBV3-1 (or the pseudogene TRBV3-2) and TRBJ2-7, with D possibly being TRBD1 (5 bases). This CDR3 comprises 12 residues. Germline V lookup: CDR1 LGHDT, CDR2 YNNKEL (reference sequence). V lost 1 base and J 5 bases, leaving 6 bases between the germline ends. CDR3 nucleotides: TGTGCCAGCAGCCAAGTCAGGGACGAGCAGTACTTC. Protein product: CASSQVRDEQYF.

The chain recombines TRBV4-1 with TRBJ1-2, with D possibly TRBD1 on 6 matching bases. The V and J ends lost 5 bases and 0 bases respectively, with 22 bases between them. CDR1 MGHRA and CDR2 YSYEKL come from the germline V gene. This CDR3 is built from 18 residues. CDR3 DNA sequence: TGCGCCAGCAGCTACGCAAGCGGGGGGCGGGGTTCTAACTATGGCTACACCTTC. Its translation: CASSYASGGRGSNYGYTF.

The chain combines TRBV6-4 with TRBJ1-2; tentative D call: TRBD1 (6 bases). This CDR3 has 14 residues. The V and J ends lost 2 bases and 3 bases respectively, with 10 bases between them. The germline gives CDR1 MRHNA, CDR2 SNTAGT. CDR3 amino acids: CASSDGGADYGYTF. The CDR3 DNA follows: TGTGCCAGCAGTGACGGGGGCGCGGACTATGGCTACACCTTC.

This sequence joins TRBV9 and TRBJ1-3; 8 bases line up with TRBD1. Germline V gene sequence: CDR1 SGDLS, CDR2 YYNGEE. The junction had 8 bases not matched to a gene; V was cut back by 3 bases and J by 6 bases. There are 15 residues in the CDR3. CDR3 sequence (DNA): TGTGCCAGCAGCGCCGCAGGGGGCGAAGTAAACACCATATATTTT. Its protein is CASSAAGGEVNTIYF.

This clone was detected only a few times. The rearrangement uses TRBV2 and TRBJ2-3; possibly TRBD1 for D (7 bases). Germline CDR1 SNHLY, CDR2 FYNNEI. Trimming shortened V by 3 bases and J by 9 bases, and 13 bases separated the two germline ends. CDR3 size: 13 residues. The CDR3 here is CASSEYRGGTQYF. The CDR3 DNA reads TGTGCCAGCAGTGAGTACAGGGGAGGAACGCAGTATTTT.

This chain links TRBV7-2 with TRBJ1-1, with no clear D. V was pared by 2 bases and J by 0 bases, with 7 bases between. The CDR3 totals 14 residues. Germline V lookup: CDR1 SGHTA, CDR2 FQGNSA. The CDR3 sequence is CASSLFYLNTEAFF. CDR3 nucleotide sequence: TGTGCCAGCAGCTTATTTTATCTGAACACTGAAGCTTTCTTT.

This chain joins TRBV2 and TRBJ2-5; TRBD1 agrees at 9 bases. The germline CDR1 and CDR2 sequences are SNHLY and FYNNEI. There are 13 residues in the CDR3. The ends lost 6 bases at V and 5 bases at J; junction bases unmatched: 4. The CDR3 region is CASRQGAGETQYF. CDR3 nucleotides: TGTGCCAGCAGACAGGGGGCTGGGGAGACCCAGTACTTC. The full variable domain, in which reference TRBV2 and TRBJ2-5 provide the parts outside the CDR3, is EPEVTQTPSHQVTQMGQEVILRCVPISNHLYFYWYRQILGQKVEFLVSFYNNEISEKSEIFDDQFSVERPDGSNFTLKIRSTKLEDSAMYFCASRQGAGETQYFGPGTRLLVL.